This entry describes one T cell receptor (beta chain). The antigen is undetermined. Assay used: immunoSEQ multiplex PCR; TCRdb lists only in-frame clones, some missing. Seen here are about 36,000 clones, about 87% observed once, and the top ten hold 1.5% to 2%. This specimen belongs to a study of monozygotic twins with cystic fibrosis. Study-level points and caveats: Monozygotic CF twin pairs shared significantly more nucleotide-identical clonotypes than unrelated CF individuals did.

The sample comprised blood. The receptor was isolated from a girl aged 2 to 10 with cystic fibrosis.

CDR3 coding DNA: TGTGCCAGCAGTGCTGAAAGGCGGACCGGGGAGCTGTTTTTT. It specifies CASSAERRTGELFF. The chain combines TRBV6-1 with TRBJ2-2; D is unresolved. With 4 bases removed from V and 5 bases from J, the gap between germline ends came to 11 bases. Germline loops: CDR1 MNHNS, CDR2 SASEGT. The CDR3 consists of 14 residues.